A selection of T cell receptor beta chains follows, all from one sample in a study of control samples from healthy donors and cancer patients. Assay: immunoSEQ multiplex PCR; the TCRdb copy retains only in-frame clones and omits some. The data contain 78,000 or so clones, 75% to 90% of them singletons. The sequenced material came from blood. Every receptor here comes from a man aged 45 to 65 in good health. CDR3s include the opening cysteine and the closing phenylalanine or tryptophan. A D gene is named only where the DNA matches it firmly. The size entry is marked missing in some rows and otherwise reads once, few, many or a size class.

j_gene | abundance | len | d_gene | v_gene | CDR3nt | CDR3aa
TRBJ2-3 | . | 17 | . | TRBV10-3 | TGTGCCATCAGTGACCGGGTGGGGGGAGAGAGCACAGATACGCAGTATTTT | CAISDRVGGESTDTQYF
TRBJ1-5 | . | 16 | . | TRBV6-5 | TGTGCCAGCAGTTACTCCGCAGACGGTAGCAATCAGCCCCAGCATTTT | CASSYSADGSNQPQHF
TRBJ1-5 | . | 14 | . | TRBV9 | TGTGCCAGCAGCCCAGAATATAGCAATCAGCCCCAGCATTTT | CASSPEYSNQPQHF
TRBJ2-5 | . | 11 | . | TRBV5-1 | TGCGCCAGCGAACTGGATGGGACCCAGTACTTC | CASELDGTQYF
TRBJ2-5 | . | 17 | TRBD2 | TRBV3-1/TRBV3-2 | TGTGCCAGCAGCCTAACGGGACTAGCGGGAGTGGAGGAGACCCAGTACTTC | CASSLTGLAGVEETQYF
TRBJ1-2 | . | 15 | . | TRBV9 | TGTGCCAGCAGCGTAGACAGCAAATTCAACTATGGCTACACCTTC | CASSVDSKFNYGYTF
TRBJ2-5 | . | 13 | TRBD2 | TRBV5-6 | TGTGCCAGCAGCCGGGGGGTCCAAGAGACCCAGTACTTC | CASSRGVQETQYF
TRBJ2-3 | . | 13 | . | TRBV30 | TGTGCCTGGAGCAGGGGCGGCACAGATACGCAGTATTTT | CAWSRGGTDTQYF
TRBJ2-3 | . | 15 | . | TRBV7-2 | TGTGCCAGCAGCTTGGGGGGCCGGGGCACAGATACGCAGTATTTT | CASSLGGRGTDTQYF
TRBJ2-3 | . | 16 | TRBD2 | TRBV5-1 | TGCGCCAGCAGCCAGCCTATAGCGGGAGGGGCAGATACGCAGTATTTT | CASSQPIAGGADTQYF
TRBJ2-7 | . | 13 | . | TRBV12-3/TRBV12-4 | TGTGCCAGCACCTGGGACCGCGGGGACGAGCAGTACTTC | CASTWDRGDEQYF
TRBJ1-2 | . | 13 | . | TRBV1 | TGCACCAGCGACGGGGGCAGGGGACATGGCTACACCTTC | CTSDGGRGHGYTF
TRBJ1-1 | . | 12 | . | TRBV6-2/TRBV6-3 | TGTGCCAGCAGTTACAGGGCTTCGCGAGCTTTCTTT | CASSYRASRAFF
TRBJ2-7 | . | 12 | . | TRBV5-8 | TGTGCCAGCAGCTTACCGTTTTACGAGCAGTACTTC | CASSLPFYEQYF
TRBJ1-1 | . | 12 | . | TRBV30 | TGTGCCTGGAGTCGGACGGCCGCTGAAGCTTTCTTT | CAWSRTAAEAFF
TRBJ1-1 | . | 13 | . | TRBV10-3 | TGTGCCATCAGTGAGTCGGCGGTGACTGAAGCTTTCTTT | CAISESAVTEAFF
TRBJ1-5 | . | 16 | . | TRBV4-1 | TGCGCCAGCAGCCAAGTGTTGGGGGTAGTAAGTCAGCCCCAGCATTTT | CASSQVLGVVSQPQHF
TRBJ1-6 | . | 15 | . | TRBV6-2/TRBV6-3 | TGTGCCAGCAGTTACTCATCTGGGTTGAATTCACCCCTCCACTTT | CASSYSSGLNSPLHF
TRBJ2-1 | . | 13 | . | TRBV6-6 | TGTGCCAGCAGTCCCGAGGTAGCGGTGGAGCAGTTCTTC | CASSPEVAVEQFF
TRBJ1-5 | few | 13 | TRBD1 | TRBV6-5 | TGTGCCAGCAGCGCAGGGGGCATTCGGCCCCAGCATTTT | CASSAGGIRPQHF
TRBJ2-4 | . | 13 | TRBD1 | TRBV5-6 | TGTGCCAGCAGCTCGAAACAGGGGGCGCGGGAAGGCTTC | CASSSKQGAREGF
TRBJ2-1 | . | 15 | . | TRBV11-3 | TGTGCCAGCAGCTGGTCACCGAGAGGCTACAATGAGCAGTTCTTC | CASSWSPRGYNEQFF
TRBJ2-7 | . | 16 | . | TRBV18 | TGTGCCAGCTCACCCCCGGGACGGATAAGCTCCTACGAGCAGTACTTC | CASSPPGRISSYEQYF
TRBJ2-3 | few | 13 | . | TRBV11-3 | TGTGCCAGCAGCCCATACGTAGGCCATACGCAGTATTTT | CASSPYVGHTQYF
TRBJ2-7 | . | 18 | TRBD2 | TRBV4-2 | TGTGCCAGCAGCCAATATACAGGACTAGCGGGGTCGTCGGGCGAGCAGTACTTC | CASSQYTGLAGSSGEQYF
TRBJ1-5 | few | 14 | . | TRBV6-5 | TGTGCCAGCAGGCAGGGGTCCGGCAATCAGCCCCAGCATTTT | CASRQGSGNQPQHF
TRBJ2-5 | . | 17 | TRBD2 | TRBV3-1/TRBV3-2 | TGTGCCAGCAGCCAAGGGGAACTAGCGGGAGTATGGGAGACCCAGTACTTC | CASSQGELAGVWETQYF
TRBJ2-1 | . | 17 | TRBD2 | TRBV3-1/TRBV3-2 | TGTGCCAGCAGCCAAGGACTAGCGGGAGTAACCTACAATGAGCAGTTCTTC | CASSQGLAGVTYNEQFF
TRBJ1-5 | . | 13 | . | TRBV18 | TGTGCCAGCTCACCACATCAGGATCAGCCCCAGCATTTT | CASSPHQDQPQHF
TRBJ2-3 | . | 11 | . | TRBV18 | TGTGCCAGCTCACGCGGAGATACGCAGTATTTT | CASSRGDTQYF
TRBJ1-2 | . | 13 | TRBD1 | TRBV7-2 | TGTGCCAGCAGCTTAGCGGTCCAGGGGGACTACACCTTC | CASSLAVQGDYTF
TRBJ2-1 | . | 17 | TRBD2 | TRBV4-3 | TGCGCCAGCAGCCAAGATCTAACTAGCGGGTCCGGTGGTGAGCAGTTCTTC | CASSQDLTSGSGGEQFF
TRBJ2-3 | . | 13 | TRBD2 | TRBV5-1 | TGCGCCAGCACAGCGGGAGATGCAGATACGCAGTATTTT | CASTAGDADTQYF
TRBJ1-4 | . | 13 | . | TRBV10-3 | TGTGCCATACGGGACGCTGGGGAGGAAAAACTGTTTTTT | CAIRDAGEEKLFF
TRBJ1-5 | . | 14 | . | TRBV6-6 | TGTGCCAGCAGTGAGACAAGGAGCAATCAGCCCCAGCATTTT | CASSETRSNQPQHF
TRBJ2-5 | . | 14 | TRBD2 | TRBV6-5 | TGTGCCAGCACCAACGGGGGGGATGGGGAGACCCAGTACTTC | CASTNGGDGETQYF
TRBJ1-3 | . | 15 | . | TRBV28 | TGTGCCAGCAGTTTAAGTGTGGGATCTGGAAACACCATATATTTT | CASSLSVGSGNTIYF
TRBJ2-7 | . | 14 | TRBD1 | TRBV5-1 | TGCGCCAGCAGCCGACAGGGCAGCTCCTACGAGCAGTACTTC | CASSRQGSSYEQYF
TRBJ2-1 | once | 16 | TRBD2 | TRBV11-3 | TGTGCCAGCAGCTTAGAGGGACTAGCGGGTACCAATGAGCAGTTCTTC | CASSLEGLAGTNEQFF
TRBJ2-7 | . | 12 | . | TRBV28 | TGTGCCAGCAGTTTAAGGGCCTACGAGCAGTACTTC | CASSLRAYEQYF
TRBJ1-2 | once | 13 | . | TRBV7-9 | TGTGCCAGCAGCCCAGAGGACGGCTATGGCTACACCTTC | CASSPEDGYGYTF
TRBJ2-1 | . | 14 | . | TRBV5-4 | TGTGCCAGCAGCTCAGGGAGCTCCTACAATGAGCAGTTCTTC | CASSSGSSYNEQFF